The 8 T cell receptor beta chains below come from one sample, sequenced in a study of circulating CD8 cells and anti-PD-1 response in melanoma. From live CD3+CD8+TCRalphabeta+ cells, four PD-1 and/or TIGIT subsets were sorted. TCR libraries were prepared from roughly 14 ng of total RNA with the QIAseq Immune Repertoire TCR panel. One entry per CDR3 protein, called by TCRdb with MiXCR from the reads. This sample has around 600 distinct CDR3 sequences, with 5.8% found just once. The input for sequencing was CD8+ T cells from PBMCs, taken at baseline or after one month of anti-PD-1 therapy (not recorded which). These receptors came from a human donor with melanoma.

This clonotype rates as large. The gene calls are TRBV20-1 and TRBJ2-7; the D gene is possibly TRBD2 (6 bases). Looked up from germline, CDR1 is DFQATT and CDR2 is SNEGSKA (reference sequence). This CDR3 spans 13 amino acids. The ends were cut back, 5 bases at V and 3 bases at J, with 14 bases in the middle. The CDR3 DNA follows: TGCAGTGCTCCGGAGGGGACCTTCTACGAGCAGTACTTC. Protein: CSAPEGTFYEQYF.

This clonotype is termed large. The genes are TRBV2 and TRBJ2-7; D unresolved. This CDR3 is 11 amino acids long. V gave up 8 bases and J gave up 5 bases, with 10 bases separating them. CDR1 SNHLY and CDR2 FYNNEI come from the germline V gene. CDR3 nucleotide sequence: TGTGCCAGCTGGACCTTGGACGAGCAGTACTTC. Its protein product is CASWTLDEQYF.

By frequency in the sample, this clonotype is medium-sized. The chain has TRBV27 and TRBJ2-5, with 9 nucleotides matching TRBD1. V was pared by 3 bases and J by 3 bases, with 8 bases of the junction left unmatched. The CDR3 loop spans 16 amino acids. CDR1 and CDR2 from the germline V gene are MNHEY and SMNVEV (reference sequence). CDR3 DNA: TGTGCCAGCAGTTTGCGACCGGGACAGGGAAAAGAGACCCAGTACTTC. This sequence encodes CASSLRPGQGKETQYF.

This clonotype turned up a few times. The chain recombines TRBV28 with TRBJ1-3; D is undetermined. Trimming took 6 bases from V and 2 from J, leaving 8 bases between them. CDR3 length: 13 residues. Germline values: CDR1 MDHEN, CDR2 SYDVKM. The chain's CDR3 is CASSPTPGNTIYF. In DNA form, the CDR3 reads TGTGCCAGCAGCCCGACGCCTGGAAACACCATATATTTT.

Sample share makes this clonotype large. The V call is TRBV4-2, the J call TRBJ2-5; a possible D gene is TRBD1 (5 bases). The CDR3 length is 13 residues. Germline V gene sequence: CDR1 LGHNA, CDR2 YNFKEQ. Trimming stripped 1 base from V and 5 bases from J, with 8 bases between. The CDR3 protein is CASSQGGRETQYF. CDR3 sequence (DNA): TGTGCCAGCAGCCAAGGGGGCCGGGAGACCCAGTACTTC.

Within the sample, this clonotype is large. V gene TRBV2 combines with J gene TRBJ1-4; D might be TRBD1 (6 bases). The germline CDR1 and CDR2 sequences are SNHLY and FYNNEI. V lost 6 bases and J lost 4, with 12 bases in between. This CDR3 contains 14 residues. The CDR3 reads CASSAGGDNEKLFF. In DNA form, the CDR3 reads TGTGCCAGCAGCGCCGGGGGCGATAATGAAAAACTGTTTTTT.

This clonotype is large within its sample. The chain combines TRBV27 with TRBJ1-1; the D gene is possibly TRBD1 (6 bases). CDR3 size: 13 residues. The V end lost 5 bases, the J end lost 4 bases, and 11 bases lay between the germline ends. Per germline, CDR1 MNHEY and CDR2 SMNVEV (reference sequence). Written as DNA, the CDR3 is TGTGCCAGCAGTCCGGCGGGGGCCACTGAAGCTTTCTTT. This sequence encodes CASSPAGATEAFF.

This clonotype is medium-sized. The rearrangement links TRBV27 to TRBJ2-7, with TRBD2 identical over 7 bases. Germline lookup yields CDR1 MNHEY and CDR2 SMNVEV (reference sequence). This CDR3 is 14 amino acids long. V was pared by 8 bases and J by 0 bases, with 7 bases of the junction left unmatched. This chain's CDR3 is CASGAGALSYEQYF. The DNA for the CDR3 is TGTGCCAGCGGGGCGGGAGCCCTCTCCTACGAGCAGTACTTC.